This T cell receptor (beta chain) appears in the sequencing data of a study of blood T cell repertoires in COVID-19. Here immunoSEQ multiplex PCR was the method, and the copy in TCRdb shows in-frame clones only, minus some. The sample carries around 360,000 clones, about 90% recorded once. Sequenced: peripheral blood. The TCR sequence derives from a woman aged 25 to 39 with COVID-19, enrolled during active disease.

In DNA form, the CDR3 reads TGTGCCAGCAGCCAAGATCGGGGGTTCGGAGCCAAAAACATTCAGTACTTC. Its translation is CASSQDRGFGAKNIQYF. The V gene is TRBV14, the J gene TRBJ2-4, with D possibly matching TRBD2 (6 bases). Trimming stripped 0 bases from V and 0 bases from J, with 12 bases between. The germline gives CDR1 SGHDN, CDR2 FVKESK. The CDR3 length is 17 residues.